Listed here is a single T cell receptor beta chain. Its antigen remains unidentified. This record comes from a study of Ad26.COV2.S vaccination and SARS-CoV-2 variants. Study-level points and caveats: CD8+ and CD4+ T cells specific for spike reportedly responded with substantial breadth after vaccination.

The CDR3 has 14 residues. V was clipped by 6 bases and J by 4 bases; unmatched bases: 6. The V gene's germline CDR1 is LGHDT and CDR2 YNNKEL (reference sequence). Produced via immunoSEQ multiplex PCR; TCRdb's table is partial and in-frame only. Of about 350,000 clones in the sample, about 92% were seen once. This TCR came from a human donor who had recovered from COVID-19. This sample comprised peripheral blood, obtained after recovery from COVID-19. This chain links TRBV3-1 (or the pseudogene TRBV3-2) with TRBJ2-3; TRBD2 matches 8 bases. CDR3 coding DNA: TGTGCCAGCAGTCGTAGCGGGGCAGCAGATACGCAGTATTTT. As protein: CASSRSGAADTQYF.